The T cell receptor (beta chain) under discussion was sequenced for a study of monozygotic twins with inflammatory bowel disease. For this clonotype: Its matching antigen is unknown.

The CDR3 sequence is 14 residues long. Germline loops: CDR1 SQVTM, CDR2 ANQGSEA. Points from the study as a whole: Among patients, repertoires may have gained variability from differing immunosuppressive treatments. The data offered no way to tell different T cell subtypes apart.

Template switching appended UMIs that held a 6-nucleotide sample barcode. One entry per CDR3 protein, without DNA, is what TCRdb gives after re-calling the 5' RACE reads. This table lists under 200,000 distinct CDR3 sequences. The TCR originated in a human donor with ulcerative colitis or Crohn's disease, or a healthy co-twin of an affected twin (not recorded which). The genes are TRBV29-1 and TRBJ2-2. The specimen sequenced was blood. This CDR3 reads CSVEDQLGTGELFF.